The rows below give T cell receptor beta chains drawn from one sample of a study of human thymus T cells. Sequencing was performed with immunoSEQ multiplex PCR; in TCRdb, only in-frame clones are kept and a portion is missing. The sample includes 55,000 to 85,000 clones, 85% to 95% of them seen just once. Sequencing was performed on thymus tissue. These TCRs come from a girl in the first two years of life with a congenital heart defect but otherwise immunologically healthy. Both conserved end residues are part of each CDR3. Fields, in order: V gene, J gene, D gene, clone size, CDR3 protein, CDR3 DNA. The D gene is left open where the match is weak. Size is omitted from some rows. Given values are once, few, many or a class for expanded clones.

TRBV5-6	TRBJ2-5	NA	NA	CASSLAPVARGKETQYF	TGTGCCAGCAGCTTGGCCCCCGTAGCGAGGGGGAAAGAGACCCAGTACTTC
TRBV4-1	TRBJ2-2	NA	NA	CASSQDGPTTGELFF	TGCGCCAGCAGCCAAGATGGCCCTACCACCGGGGAGCTGTTTTTT
TRBV2	TRBJ2-7	NA	NA	CATHMGGLF	TGTGCCACCCACATGGGGGGGCTCTTC
TRBV5-6	TRBJ2-3	NA	NA	CASSGQLPADTQYF	TGTGCCAGCAGCGGACAATTGCCCGCAGATACGCAGTATTTT
TRBV2	TRBJ2-1	NA	NA	CASSGYQRSSYNEQFF	TGTGCCAGCAGTGGATATCAGCGGAGCTCCTACAATGAGCAGTTCTTC
TRBV10-1	TRBJ2-7	TRBD1	few	CASSPGQDSYEQYF	TGCGCCAGCAGCCCCGGACAGGACTCCTACGAGCAGTACTTC
TRBV15	TRBJ2-3	TRBD1	NA	CATSRQNRGRFRTDTQYF	TGTGCCACCAGCAGGCAAAACAGGGGGCGATTTAGGACAGATACGCAGTATTTT
TRBV28	TRBJ2-7	NA	NA	CASNQSTNLSYEQYF	TGTGCCAGCAACCAATCGACGAACCTCTCCTACGAGCAGTACTTC
TRBV15	TRBJ2-7	NA	once	CATSRLLDTYEQYF	TGTGCCACCAGCAGGCTACTTGATACCTACGAGCAGTACTTC
TRBV27	TRBJ2-6	NA	NA	CASSSVGPSSGANVLTF	TGTGCCAGCAGTTCCGTTGGTCCCAGCTCTGGGGCCAACGTCCTGACTTTC
TRBV9	TRBJ2-1	NA	NA	CASSVAGWAPDNEQFF	TGTGCCAGCAGCGTAGCTGGGTGGGCACCCGACAATGAGCAGTTCTTC
TRBV11-2	TRBJ2-7	TRBD1	NA	CASSCQPARDRGRHEQYF	TGTGCCAGCAGCTGCCAGCCCGCCCGGGACAGGGGGCGGCACGAGCAGTACTTC
TRBV19	TRBJ1-1	NA	NA	CASSGGTVNTEAFF	TGTGCCAGTAGTGGAGGGACGGTGAACACTGAAGCTTTCTTT
TRBV7-2	TRBJ1-2	NA	once	CASSQQTGNYGYTF	TGTGCCAGCAGCCAACAGACGGGGAACTATGGCTACACCTTC
TRBV11-2	TRBJ2-2	NA	NA	CASSLRGGNTGELFF	TGTGCCAGCAGCCTAAGGGGCGGTAACACCGGGGAGCTGTTTTTT
TRBV7-9	TRBJ1-2	NA	once	CASSFSRGLNYGYTF	TGTGCCAGCAGCTTTTCGAGAGGGCTGAACTATGGCTACACCTTC
TRBV29-1	TRBJ2-1	NA	few	CSSKGELGNEQFF	TGCAGCTCCAAGGGGGAGTTGGGTAATGAGCAGTTCTTC
TRBV2	TRBJ2-1	NA	NA	CASSNNYNEQFF	TGTGCCAGCAGCAACAACTACAATGAGCAGTTCTTC
TRBV4-1	TRBJ1-2	NA	NA	CASSQGTLLTDGYTF	TGCGCCAGCAGCCAAGGGACACTGCTTACGGATGGCTACACCTTC
TRBV6-5	TRBJ2-1	TRBD1	NA	CASSVDRSSYNEQFF	TGTGCCAGCAGCGTGGACAGGAGCTCCTACAATGAGCAGTTCTTC
TRBV19	TRBJ2-2	NA	once	CASSPRWGTSTGELFF	TGTGCCAGTAGTCCGCGGTGGGGAACGTCCACCGGGGAGCTGTTTTTT
TRBV4-2	TRBJ2-2	NA	NA	CASRGGRKNTGELFF	TGTGCCAGCAGGGGGGGGCGGAAGAACACCGGGGAGCTGTTTTTT
TRBV7-8	TRBJ1-2	NA	NA	CASSLAQSLRVDGYTF	TGTGCCAGCAGCTTAGCGCAAAGTTTACGGGTCGATGGCTACACCTTC
TRBV27	TRBJ2-1	TRBD1	NA	CASSPGQGVYNEQFF	TGTGCCAGCAGCCCGGGACAGGGGGTCTACAATGAGCAGTTCTTC
TRBV15	TRBJ2-7	NA	NA	CATSRASRRGEQYF	TGTGCCACCAGCAGAGCAAGTCGGAGGGGCGAGCAGTACTTC
TRBV19	TRBJ2-7	TRBD2	NA	CASTLGGGYF	TGTGCCAGTACCCTCGGCGGGGGGTACTTC
TRBV7-6	TRBJ1-1	NA	NA	CASTPLRGMKAEAFF	TGTGCCAGCACACCCCTCAGGGGTATGAAGGCTGAAGCTTTCTTT
TRBV7-2	TRBJ2-2	NA	once	CASSLDGGGRLANTGELFF	TGTGCCAGCAGCTTAGACGGGGGCGGACGACTAGCGAACACCGGGGAGCTGTTTTTT
TRBV28	TRBJ2-1	TRBD2	NA	CASSLVREGDYNEQFF	TGTGCCAGCAGTTTAGTACGGGAGGGGGACTACAATGAGCAGTTCTTC
TRBV6-6	TRBJ2-7	TRBD1	NA	CASKSGQGSYEQYF	TGTGCCAGCAAGTCTGGACAGGGCTCCTACGAGCAGTACTTC
TRBV6-6	TRBJ1-3	NA	NA	CASTSYGPGGNTIYF	TGTGCCAGCACCTCCTACGGGCCGGGGGGAAACACCATATATTTT
TRBV18	TRBJ2-1	NA	NA	CASSPLKDEHYNEQFF	TGTGCCAGCTCACCATTAAAAGATGAACACTACAATGAGCAGTTCTTC
TRBV27	TRBJ2-7	TRBD1	NA	CASSFRQGIYEQYF	TGTGCCAGCAGTTTTCGACAGGGAATCTACGAGCAGTACTTC
TRBV6-1	TRBJ1-5	TRBD1	NA	CASSESNRGFDQPQHF	TGTGCCAGCAGTGAGTCTAACAGGGGATTCGATCAGCCCCAGCATTTT
TRBV2	TRBJ1-5	NA	NA	CASSEIGDQPQHF	TGTGCCAGCAGTGAAATCGGTGATCAGCCCCAGCATTTT
TRBV15	TRBJ2-5	TRBD1	NA	CATKMKQGGEQETQYF	TGTGCCACCAAAATGAAACAGGGGGGCGAGCAAGAGACCCAGTACTTC
TRBV10-3	TRBJ2-5	TRBD2	NA	CAISRTSGLAGRPSPLQETQYF	TGTGCCATCAGCCGCACCTCGGGACTAGCGGGAAGACCCTCCCCCCTCCAAGAGACCCAGTACTTC
TRBV30	TRBJ2-2	NA	NA	CAWRGGKQNTGELFF	TGTGCCTGGAGGGGCGGGAAGCAGAACACCGGGGAGCTGTTTTTT
TRBV15	TRBJ2-7	TRBD1	NA	CATSRGTGDYEQYF	TGTGCCACCAGCAGAGGGACAGGGGACTACGAGCAGTACTTC
TRBV7-2	TRBJ1-2	NA	once	CASSLAPVGSNYGYTF	TGTGCCAGCAGCTTAGCCCCCGTCGGCAGTAACTATGGCTACACCTTC
TRBV6-6	TRBJ1-2	TRBD1	NA	CASRRTGAHPFYGYTF	TGTGCCAGCAGACGGACAGGGGCCCACCCCTTCTATGGCTACACCTTC
TRBV28	TRBJ1-1	TRBD1	once	CASSWDRRNTEAFF	TGTGCCAGCAGTTGGGACAGAAGGAACACTGAAGCTTTCTTT
TRBV4-1	TRBJ2-5	NA	NA	CASSQDRRELAKTQYF	TGCGCCAGCAGCCAAGATCGCCGGGAGTTGGCGAAGACCCAGTACTTC
TRBV10-1	TRBJ2-2	TRBD2	NA	CAWRLAGPGELFF	TGCGCCTGGCGGCTAGCGGGACCCGGGGAGCTGTTTTTT
TRBV14	TRBJ1-2	TRBD1	NA	CASSQLPRTGNYYGYTF	TGTGCCAGCAGCCAACTTCCTCGGACAGGGAACTACTATGGCTACACCTTC
TRBV5-4	TRBJ2-3	NA	once	CASSPQTGADTQYF	TGTGCCAGCAGCCCTCAAACGGGCGCAGATACGCAGTATTTT
TRBV14	TRBJ1-1	TRBD1	NA	CASSPRDSEPSTEAFF	TGTGCCAGCAGCCCCCGGGACAGCGAACCCAGCACTGAAGCTTTCTTT
TRBV15	TRBJ1-1	NA	NA	CATSGYLNGGDTEAFF	TGTGCCACCAGCGGGTACCTGAATGGTGGGGACACTGAAGCTTTCTTT